Below, one TCR beta chain is given with its context. What it recognizes is unknown. The data originate from a study of OX40 agonist ivuxolimab in advanced cancers. Points from the study as a whole: Low normalized clonal expansion also occurred in some nonresponding patients.

Germline V CDR1 and CDR2: MNHGY, SVAAGI. The CDR3 spans 13 residues. Between the trimmed V and J ends, which lost 10 bases and 2 bases, there was a span of 12 bases. Measured with immunoSEQ multiplex PCR; TCRdb has only the in-frame clones, and not every one. The repertoire holds tens of thousands of clones, with roughly 80% as singletons. The TCR comes from an adult with an advanced solid tumor such as melanoma, head and neck, liver or kidney cancer. Sequencing was performed on CD4+ or CD8+ T cells sorted from blood, taken in a trial of the OX40 agonist ivuxolimab. V and J are TRBV6-9 and TRBJ1-5, with D maybe TRBD1 (6 bases). CDR3 in DNA: TGTGCCAAGGGGGGGGTCGGCAATCAGCCCCAGCATTTT. It translates to CAKGGVGNQPQHF.